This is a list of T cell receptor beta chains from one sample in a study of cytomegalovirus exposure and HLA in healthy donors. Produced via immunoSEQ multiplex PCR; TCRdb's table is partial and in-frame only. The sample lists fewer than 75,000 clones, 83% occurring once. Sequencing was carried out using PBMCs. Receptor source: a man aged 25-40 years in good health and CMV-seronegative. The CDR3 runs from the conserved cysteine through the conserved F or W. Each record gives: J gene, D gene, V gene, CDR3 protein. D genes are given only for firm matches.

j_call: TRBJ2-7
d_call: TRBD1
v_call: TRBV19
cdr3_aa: CASSTTGYVHEQYF

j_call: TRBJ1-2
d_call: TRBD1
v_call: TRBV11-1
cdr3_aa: CASSLAGTDYGYTF

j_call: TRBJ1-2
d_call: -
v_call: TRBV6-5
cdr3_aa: CASSYRDRNYGYTF

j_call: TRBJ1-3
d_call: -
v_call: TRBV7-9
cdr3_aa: CASSLATAGGNTIYF

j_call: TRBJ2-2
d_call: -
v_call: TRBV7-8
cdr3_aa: CASSSRTGNTGELFF

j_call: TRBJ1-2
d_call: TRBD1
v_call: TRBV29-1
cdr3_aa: CSVGAGGVYGYTF

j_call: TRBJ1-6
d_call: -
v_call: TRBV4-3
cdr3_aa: CASSQDWTALNSPLHF

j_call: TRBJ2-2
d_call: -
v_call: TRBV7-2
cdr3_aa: CASSLTTAGTGELFF

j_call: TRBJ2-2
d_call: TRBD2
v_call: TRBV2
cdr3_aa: CASSDPGGGASSGELFF

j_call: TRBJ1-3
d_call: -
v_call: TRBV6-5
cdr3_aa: CASSYSTGSGNTIYF

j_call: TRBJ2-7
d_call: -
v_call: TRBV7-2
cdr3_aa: CASSSQGTYEQYF

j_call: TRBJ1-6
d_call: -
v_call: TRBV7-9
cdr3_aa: CASSLLQGGDSPLHF

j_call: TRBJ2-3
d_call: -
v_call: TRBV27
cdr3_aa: CASSLTWTEPSTDTQYF

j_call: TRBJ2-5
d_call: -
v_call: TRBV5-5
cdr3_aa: CASSLPQTSGGETQYF

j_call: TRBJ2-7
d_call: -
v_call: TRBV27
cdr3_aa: CASSSGAAYEQYF

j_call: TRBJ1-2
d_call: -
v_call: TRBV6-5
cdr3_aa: CASRPQQNNNYGYTF

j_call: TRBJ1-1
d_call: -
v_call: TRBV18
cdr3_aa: CASSPQELQLSMNTEAFF

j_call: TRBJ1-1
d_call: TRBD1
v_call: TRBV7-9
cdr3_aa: CSSSLEGRGQISTEAFF

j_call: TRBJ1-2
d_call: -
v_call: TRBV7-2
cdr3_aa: CASSISAGNNYGYTF

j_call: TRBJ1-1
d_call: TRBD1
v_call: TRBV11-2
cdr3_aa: CASSLTGGEAFF